The subject of this entry is one TCR beta chain. Its antigen is unknown. No base qualities exist here, and no much larger clone lies one base off it. The data derive from a study of blood T cell repertoires in COVID-19 (dated by TCRdb to 2018 to 2021). Context from the whole study: The collaborator samples originated in the United States, Italy and Spain and spanned the acute and convalescent phases of COVID-19. The material from the prospective study consisted of cDNA or gDNA derived from T cells, B-cell-depleted T cells, or PBMCs. Deeply sampled blood TCRbeta repertoires from subjects exposed to, actively infected with, or recovered from COVID-19 were included in the dataset. The repertoires were released in a freely available public database meant as a resource for research on the immune response to SARS-CoV-2. The samples were drawn from two sources: the first 160 participants of the ongoing ImmuneRACE study, and fewer than 1,500 subjects contributed by 6 global collaborators. The sample metadata nearly always contained a de-identified subject ID, COVID-19 status, age in years and sex. Where available, HLA class I and class II types were taken from metadata supplied by the sample provider and were not determined by assay-based typing.

The immunoSEQ Assay, a bias-controlled multiplex PCR, was used to amplify TCRbeta CDR3 regions from genomic DNA. Processing in the source paper ran as follows. Nucleated cell counts per sample were estimated from amplification of reference gene primers within the assay. Sequence reads were collapsed and filtered to measure the absolute abundance of every unique TCRbeta CDR3 rearrangement. For each sample, productive Simpson clonality was calculated by taking the square root of Simpson's diversity index across productive rearrangements. TCRdb carries this immuneACCESS record with in-frame sequences only. Its versions omit some clonotypes, under half of them owing to an unresolved V gene in the studies checked, with the rest unexplained. V and J calls and clone size are copied from that table; D and trimming were computed from the DNA. The sample table records about 110,000 clones; over 80% of these occur just once. Roughly 1.2% of the sample rests with the top ten.

V loses 0 bases, J loses 4 bases, and the germline ends lie 13 bases apart. The cysteine opens and the phenylalanine closes a CDR3 of 16 amino acids. CDR3 DNA is the only sequence kept; it has 48 bases, read in frame from the first base. Sequences MGHRA (CDR1) and YSYEKL (CDR2) are obtained from the germline V gene. Findings and caveats that apply to the study as a whole: How much clinical and demographic metadata was included differed by source and by participant, and the metadata was provided uncurated.

Collaborating institutions collected whole blood in K2EDTA tubes following their own protocols. For TCRbeta analysis, collaborators shipped samples as frozen whole blood, isolated PBMCs, or DNA extracted from either of those sample types. This clonotype originated in a woman in her twenties or thirties with acute or convalescent COVID-19. The rearranged segments are TRBV4-1 and TRBJ1-5; the D gene is not confidently resolved. Input material: peripheral blood. At the DNA level, the sequence is TGCGCCAGCAGCCAAGAACGTGGTCCGGGGAATCAGCCCCAGCATTTT. It translates to CASSQERGPGNQPQHF.